The 10 T cell receptor beta chains reported below all come from one sample, sequenced in a study of T cell responses to AZD1222 COVID-19 vaccine. The repertoire was sequenced with immunoSEQ multiplex PCR; TCRdb's copy has only in-frame clones and lacks some. The sample carries around 120,000 clones, 85% to 95% recorded once. This specimen was peripheral blood, taken on day 0 of AZD1222 vaccination. The receptors here all came from an adult in good health.

This clone has a single count. The CDR3 sequence is CASSPLPPGNEQFF. In DNA form, the CDR3 reads TGCGCCAGCAGCCCCCTACCCCCGGGGAATGAGCAGTTCTTC. This chain uses TRBV10-1 with TRBJ2-1; possibly TRBD2 for D (5 bases). Germline V gene data show CDR1 as WNHNN and CDR2 as SYGVQD (reference sequence). V lost 6 bases and J lost 7, with 16 bases in between. CDR3 length equals 14 residues.

The rearrangement joins TRBV7-9 to TRBJ1-4, with a tentative D call TRBD1 (5 bases). The CDR3 sequence is 15 residues long. Trimming removed 0 bases from V and 4 bases from J, with 9 bases in between. CDR1 and CDR2 from the germline V gene are SEHNR and FQNEAQ (reference sequence). CDR3 DNA: TGTGCCAGCAGCTTAGCAGGGGATGGTAATGAAAAACTGTTTTTT. Amino acids: CASSLAGDGNEKLFF.

The V gene is TRBV5-6, the J gene TRBJ2-7, with D possibly TRBD2 on 6 matching bases. The CDR3 totals 12 residues. Germline V gives CDR1 SGHDT, CDR2 YYEEEE. The V and J ends lost 4 bases and 7 bases respectively, with 12 bases between them. The CDR3 DNA sequence: TGTGCCAGCAGCCAAACTGGGGGGGAGCAGTACTTC. Its translation is CASSQTGGEQYF.

This chain uses TRBV7-3 with TRBJ2-3, with D uncertain. The germline V and J ends were trimmed by 2 bases and 3 bases, with 12 bases remaining between them. The CDR3 totals 15 residues. CDR1 SGHTA and CDR2 FQGTGA come from the germline V gene. CDR3 amino acids: CASSLVAGSTDTQYF. CDR3 sequence (DNA): TGTGCCAGCAGCTTAGTGGCCGGTAGTACAGATACGCAGTATTTT. Filled out from reference TRBV7-3 and TRBJ2-3, the complete variable domain reads GAGVSQTPSNKVTEKGKYVELRCDPISGHTALYWYRQSLGQGPEFLIYFQGTGAADDSGLPNDRFFAVRPEGSVSTLKIQRTERGDSAVYLCASSLVAGSTDTQYFGPGTRLTVL.

This clone has a single count. The chain uses TRBV28 and TRBJ1-2, with D maybe TRBD1 (5 bases). Germline values: CDR1 MDHEN, CDR2 SYDVKM. The CDR3 extends over 15 amino acids. Trimming removed 6 bases at V and 0 bases at J, with 14 bases between. In DNA, the CDR3 is TGTGCCAGCAGACAGGTTTCGTTAGCTAACTATGGCTACACCTTC. Protein: CASRQVSLANYGYTF.

The CDR3 nucleotides are TGTGCCAGCAGTTTTAGGACTCCGAGCCACAATGAGCAGTTCTTC. Translating gives CASSFRTPSHNEQFF. This chain links TRBV27 with TRBJ2-1; tentatively, D is TRBD2 (5 bases). CDR3 length: 15 residues. Germline V gene sequence: CDR1 MNHEY, CDR2 SMNVEV (reference sequence). The V end lost 3 bases, the J end lost 5 bases, and 14 bases lay between the germline ends.

This clone was found once. The chain combines TRBV15 with TRBJ1-3; tentative D call: TRBD1 (5 bases). This CDR3 has 14 amino acids. Germline lookup yields CDR1 LNHNV and CDR2 YYDKDF (reference sequence). Trimming cost V 5 bases and J 4 bases, with 12 bases left between them. The CDR3 region is CATSPPGVGNTIYF. In nucleotides, the CDR3 is TGTGCCACCAGCCCTCCGGGGGTAGGAAACACCATATATTTT.

The J gene is TRBJ2-7, the V gene TRBV7-9; no clear D. The germline V and J ends were trimmed by 3 bases and 5 bases, with 11 bases remaining between them. This CDR3 has 13 residues. From germline, CDR1 is SEHNR and CDR2 FQNEAQ (reference sequence). The CDR3 nucleotides read TGTGCCAGCAGCTTCCGGGCATTGGACGAGCAGTACTTC. This codes for CASSFRALDEQYF.

This clone was seen a handful of times. As DNA, the CDR3 is TGTGCCAGTACCTCGGGGGAGGGCATGAACACTGAAGCTTTCTTT. This sequence encodes CASTSGEGMNTEAFF. The chain combines TRBV19 with TRBJ1-1, with D possibly TRBD1 on 5 matching bases. V was shortened by 7 bases and J by 0 bases, with 15 bases between the two germline ends. Germline V CDR1 and CDR2: LNHDA, SQIVND (reference sequence). The CDR3 contains 15 residues.

The chain has TRBV5-1 and TRBJ1-1; no clear D. The CDR3 contains 13 residues. Germline assignment: CDR1 SGHRS and CDR2 YFSETQ. The V gene lost 0 bases and the J gene lost 1 base, with 4 bases spanning the gap. In DNA form, the CDR3 reads TGCGCCAGCAGCTTGGCTGAGAACACTGAAGCTTTCTTT. Translating it yields CASSLAENTEAFF.